This T cell receptor (beta chain) originates from a study of STAT5B mutations in CD4+ large granular lymphocyte leukemia. The assay was run at survey level. The method was immunoSEQ multiplex PCR; TCRdb's version includes in-frame clones alone and lacks a portion of them. The table records 30,000 to 35,000 clones, 69% of them present only once. This sequence originates from a human donor in good health. The sequenced sample was CD4+ T cells from blood buffy coats.

The CDR3 sequence is CASSVGLPGPEGETQYF. The CDR3, as DNA: TGTGCCAGCAGCGTAGGCCTTCCAGGCCCCGAGGGGGAGACCCAGTACTTC. The rearrangement links TRBV9 to TRBJ2-5, with D perhaps matching TRBD1 or TRBD2 (5 bases each). This CDR3 region has 17 residues. Germline lookup yields CDR1 SGDLS and CDR2 YYNGEE. V was clipped by 0 bases and J by 5 bases, with 20 bases between them.